The clone carrying this TCR beta chain was observed a few times. What it binds is unknown. These data come from a study of shared clonotypes between healthy human individuals. General study findings and limits: Inspection by rarefaction showed sorted-subset sequencing to be incomplete despite large depth. Donors were few, which limited the genetic and exposure-history diversity represented.

Clones were sequenced by immunoSEQ multiplex PCR, and TCRdb holds only the in-frame ones, with some missing. In the table there are about 2.4 million clones, roughly 93% of which are singletons. The receptor was isolated from a man aged 18 to 29 in good health. Some clones in this sample may be carry-over from other donors' samples. The specimen sequenced was naive CD4+ T cells from PBMCs. Subset meaning: CD45RA+ positively selected.

CDR3 loop: CAIKSGPHMEKLFF. The DNA for the CDR3 is TGTGCCATCAAGTCCGGGCCCCACATGGAAAAACTGTTTTTT. This chain links TRBV10-3 with TRBJ1-4; no clear D gene. This CDR3 contains 14 residues. V was pared by 7 bases and J by 8 bases, with 17 bases between. Germline CDR1 is ENHRY and CDR2 is SYGVKD.